Sequencing of this TCR beta chain was carried out in a study of T cells in Graves' hyperthyroidism and ophthalmopathy. Findings of the study overall: Most expanded thyroid clonotypes above 0.001 also appeared in blood. It was a median around 6 months before onset that the model predicted ophthalmopathy.

This clonotype was seen ten or more times. Antigen unknown. RNA transcripts yielded amplified TCR beta CDR3 regions. A set of HTBI primers served as the primers for a first-round RT-PCR of the TCR CDR3. A single record per CDR3 protein comes from TCRdb applying MiXCR to the multiplex PCR reads. Of approximately 300,000 distinct CDR3 sequences in the sample, about 19% were seen once. Together with thyroid ultrasound, orbital computed tomography, serum thyroxine and TRAb, clinical symptoms were used for diagnoses. The sequence came from a man aged 50-59 years with Graves' ophthalmopathy. The sample comprised blood.

CDR3 sequence reads: CASSLVTTEAFF. CDR3 sequence (DNA): TGTGCCAGCAGCTTAGTAACCACTGAAGCTTTCTTT. The chain joins TRBV11-2 to TRBJ1-1, with D unresolved. Trimming stripped 1 base from V and 4 bases from J, with 4 bases between. This CDR3 contains 12 residues. Germline CDR1 and CDR2: SGHAT and FQNNGV.